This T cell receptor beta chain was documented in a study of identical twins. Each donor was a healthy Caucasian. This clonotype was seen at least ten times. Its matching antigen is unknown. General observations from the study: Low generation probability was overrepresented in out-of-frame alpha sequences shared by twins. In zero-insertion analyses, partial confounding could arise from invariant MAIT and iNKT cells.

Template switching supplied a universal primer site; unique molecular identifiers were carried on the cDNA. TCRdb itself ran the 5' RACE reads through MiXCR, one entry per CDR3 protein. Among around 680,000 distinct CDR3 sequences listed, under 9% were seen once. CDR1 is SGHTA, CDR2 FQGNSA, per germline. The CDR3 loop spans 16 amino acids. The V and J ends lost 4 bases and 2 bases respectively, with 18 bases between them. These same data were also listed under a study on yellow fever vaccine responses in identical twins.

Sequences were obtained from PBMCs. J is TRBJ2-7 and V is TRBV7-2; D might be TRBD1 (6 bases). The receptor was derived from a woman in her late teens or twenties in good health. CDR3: CASSYDSDSSTYEQYF. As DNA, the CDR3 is TGTGCCAGCAGCTATGACTCGGACAGTTCAACCTACGAGCAGTACTTC.